This T cell receptor beta chain was recorded in a study of vaccination and CD4 T cells after COVID-19. As to treatment: approximately nine-day PBMC culture with coronavirus spike peptide pools or control peptides (ViraFEST assay). The Oncomine TCR Beta short-read assay was what sequenced the DNA obtained from cultured CD4+ T cells. TCRdb re-called the PCR reads through MiXCR, storing one row per CDR3 protein. The repertoire holds around 11,000 distinct CDR3 sequences, with around 44% as singletons. As concerns this clonotype: Its antigen is currently unknown.

CDR1 DFQATT and CDR2 SNEGSKA come from the germline V gene (reference sequence). This CDR3 spans 14 amino acids. Trimming cost V 1 base and J 4 bases, with 11 bases left between them. This chain links TRBV20-1 with TRBJ1-3, with unresolved D. Sequencing was performed on CD4+ T cells from blood, cultured in vitro. This clonotype originated in a human donor who had recovered from COVID-19. Here the CDR3 reads CSARARPFGNTIYF. The CDR3 DNA reads TGCAGTGCTAGAGCGAGACCATTCGGAAACACCATATATTTT.